The 26 T cell receptor beta chains listed next were all sequenced from one sample in a study of CD8+CD57+ T cells in acquired aplastic anemia. Patients chosen for sequencing had CD8+CD57+ cells that had expanded, as shown by flow cytometry. According to the study, genomic DNA was the template for TCR beta VDJ and CDR3 profiling. TCRdb reprocessed the reads via MiXCR and lists one record per CDR3 protein. The sample holds 150,000 to 200,000 distinct CDR3 sequences, about 45% seen once. Input material: sorted CD4+, CD8+, or CD8+CD57+ T cells (not recorded which) from PBMCs. The receptors were sampled from a human donor with aplastic anemia.

Here the CDR3 DNA reads TGTGCCATCAAAGCGGTCGGCACAGGCGACTATGGCTACACCTTC. Translated, it gives CAIKAVGTGDYGYTF. The genes are TRBV10-3 and TRBJ1-2; tentative D call: TRBD1 (5 bases). V shed 7 bases and J shed 3 bases, with 18 bases lying between them. The CDR3 is made up of 15 amino acids. Germline assignment: CDR1 ENHRY and CDR2 SYGVKD.

The chain couples TRBV12-3 or TRBV12-4 to TRBJ1-2; 7 bases agree with TRBD1. CDR3 length: 13 amino acids. V gave up 2 bases and J gave up 10 bases; unmatched junction bases: 7. This CDR3 reads CASSLTGVSFYTF. The CDR3 DNA reads TGTGCCAGCAGTTTAACAGGGGTTTCTTTCTACACCTTC.

The sample holds one count of this clonotype. The V and J genes are TRBV29-1 and TRBJ1-2, with 9 positions matching TRBD1. The CDR3 extends over 13 amino acids. Germline V gene lookup returns CDR1 SQVTM and CDR2 ANQGSEA. J lost 5 bases, V lost 4 bases, and 5 bases had no gene match. The CDR3 DNA reads as TGCAGCGTTGTAACCGGGACAGGGTATGGCTACACCTTC. Protein sequence: CSVVTGTGYGYTF.

In this sample, this clonotype turned up many times. The rearrangement uses TRBV7-9 and TRBJ1-4; D may be TRBD1 (5 bases). V lost 4 bases, J lost 8 bases, and 23 bases lay in between. This CDR3 is built from 17 residues. Germline-derived CDR1 and CDR2 are SEHNR and FQNEAQ (reference sequence). CDR3 nucleotide sequence: TGTGCCAGCAGCTCCTCTCTAATGTCCCGACAGATCGAAAAACTGTTTTTT. Amino acid sequence: CASSSSLMSRQIEKLFF.

CDR3 DNA: TGTGCCAGCAGTCGCGACTATGGCTACACCTTC. This gives the protein CASSRDYGYTF. The V and J genes are TRBV7-9 and TRBJ1-2; the D is unclear. CDR3 length: 11 amino acids. CDR1 is SEHNR and CDR2 is FQNEAQ in the germline V gene (reference sequence). Trimming stripped 6 bases from V and 3 bases from J, with 5 bases between. The entire variable domain, with the rest obtained from reference TRBV7-9 and TRBJ1-2, is as follows: DTGVSQNPRHKITKRGQNVTFRCDPISEHNRLYWYRQTLGQGPEFLTYFQNEAQLEKSRLLSDRFSAERPKGSFSTLEIQRTEQGDSAMYLCASSRDYGYTFGSGTRLTVV.

This clonotype came up many times. The V and J genes are TRBV2 and TRBJ2-3; D is undetermined. The CDR3 is 12 amino acids. V was cut by 8 bases and J by 2 bases, with 8 bases left in between. Germline V CDR1 and CDR2: SNHLY, FYNNEI. CDR3 protein: CASPPTTDTQYF. The CDR3, as DNA: TGTGCCAGCCCCCCTACCACAGATACGCAGTATTTT.

V and J are TRBV29-1 and TRBJ2-3, with 11 bases that match TRBD2. Germline CDR1 reads SQVTM; CDR2 reads ANQGSEA. V lost 4 bases and J lost 2; bases outside the gene matches: 5. The CDR3 is 15 amino acids. CDR3 coding DNA: TGCAGCGTTGTCCTAGCGGGGGGACTCACAGATACGCAGTATTTT. This translates into CSVVLAGGLTDTQYF.

The chain is built from TRBV7-2 and TRBJ1-4; D gene unclear. Germline V gives CDR1 SGHTA, CDR2 FQGNSA. The CDR3 consists of 13 residues. Trimming cost V 2 bases and J 5 bases, with 6 bases left between them. CDR3 DNA sequence: TGTGCCAGCAGCTTATTCGGGAATGAAAAACTGTTTTTT. It specifies CASSLFGNEKLFF.

This clonotype was counted ten times or more. V usage is TRBV2 and J usage is TRBJ2-1; TRBD2 agrees at 11 bases. The V segment lost 6 bases and the J segment 2 bases; nucleotides outside the gene matches: 6. Germline CDR1 and CDR2: SNHLY and FYNNEI. The CDR3 has 16 residues. CDR3 coding DNA: TGTGCCAGCAGGCGTTCTAGCGGGGGGACCTACAATGAGCAGTTCTTC. Its protein product is CASRRSSGGTYNEQFF.

V usage is TRBV10-3 and J usage is TRBJ2-3, with TRBD2 identical over 8 bases. After removal of 4 bases from V and 5 bases from J, the junction contained 14 bases not matched to a gene. CDR3 length: 17 residues. The germline V gene has CDR1 ENHRY and CDR2 SYGVKD. The CDR3 sequence is CAISGVRNGGAKDTQYF. CDR3 in DNA: TGTGCCATCAGTGGGGTCAGAAACGGGGGGGCAAAAGATACGCAGTATTTT.

With regard to this clonotype: It may be a read error: a sequence one base away is much more abundant. The chain couples TRBV3-1 to TRBJ2-3; 10 nucleotides align to TRBD2. The CDR3 spans 16 residues. CDR1 is LGHDT and CDR2 is YNNKEL in the germline V gene (reference sequence). The CDR3 coding sequence is TGTGCCAGCAGCCAACTAGCGGGGGCATCAGCAGATACGCGGTATTTT. Translating gives CASSQLAGASADTRYF.

This clonotype was observed at least ten times. The gene calls are TRBV5-8 and TRBJ2-6, with D unresolved. The CDR3 is 13 amino acids. Looked up from germline, CDR1 is SGHTS and CDR2 is YDEGEE. Trimming removed 5 bases at V and 2 bases at J, with 5 bases between. The chain's CDR3 is CASRAAGANVLTF. In DNA, the CDR3 is TGTGCCAGCAGGGCCGCTGGGGCCAACGTCCTGACTTTC.

The rearrangement links TRBV24-1 to TRBJ2-3, with 7 bases aligning to TRBD2. With V trimmed by 5 bases and J by 3 bases, 7 bases remained unmatched. The germline gives CDR1 KGHDR, CDR2 SFDVKD. CDR3 size: 15 residues. CDR3: CATSGTASGTDTQYF. The CDR3 nucleotides are TGTGCCACCAGTGGTACGGCTAGCGGAACAGATACGCAGTATTTT.

This clonotype was picked up many times. The chain is built from TRBV4-1 and TRBJ2-7; 8 bases map to TRBD1. This CDR3 has 19 residues. Germline V lookup: CDR1 MGHRA, CDR2 YSYEKL. After removal of 0 bases from V and 4 bases from J, the junction contained 17 bases not matched to a gene. The CDR3 DNA sequence: TGCGCCAGCAGCCAAGACAGTATCCCCACTCGGACAGGGAAATACGAGCAGTACTTC. Translated: CASSQDSIPTRTGKYEQYF.

In this sample, this clonotype turned up a few times. J is TRBJ2-3 and V is TRBV12-3 or TRBV12-4, with D possibly being TRBD2 (7 bases). V dropped 2 bases and J dropped 2 bases, with 11 bases sitting between them. CDR3 length equals 15 residues. The CDR3: CASSLRGGNTDTQYF. The CDR3 region has the DNA TGTGCCAGCAGTTTAAGGGGGGGCAACACAGATACGCAGTATTTT.

The chain uses TRBV7-3 and TRBJ2-1; D possibly corresponds to TRBD1 (7 bases). The V gene's germline CDR1 is SGHTA and CDR2 FQGTGA. The germline V and J ends were trimmed by 3 bases and 6 bases, with 15 bases remaining between them. The CDR3 length is 15 residues. CDR3 amino acids: CASSFRQGLLNEQFF. Here the CDR3 DNA reads TGTGCCAGCAGCTTCAGACAGGGACTTCTCAATGAGCAGTTCTTC.

The chain is built from TRBV2 and TRBJ1-2; D not certain. CDR3 length: 13 amino acids. V was cut by 6 bases and J by 3 bases, with 11 bases left in between. The germline gives CDR1 SNHLY, CDR2 FYNNEI. CDR3 nucleotides: TGTGCCAGCAGCCGGGATACGGACTATGGCTACACCTTC. Encoded protein: CASSRDTDYGYTF.

This chain joins TRBV5-1 and TRBJ1-4, with 7 positions matching TRBD1. V lost 4 bases and J lost 3; bases outside the gene matches: 3. CDR3 size: 14 residues. Germline V gives CDR1 SGHRS, CDR2 YFSETQ. Written as DNA, the CDR3 is TGCGCCAGCAGCCCCGGACAGGCTAATGAAAAACTGTTTTTT. As protein: CASSPGQANEKLFF.

This clonotype has a single count. The gene calls are TRBV2 and TRBJ2-1; 13 bases map to TRBD2. The CDR3 totals 15 residues. After removal of 6 bases from V and 5 bases from J, the junction contained 4 bases not matched to a gene. Germline V gene sequence: CDR1 SNHLY, CDR2 FYNNEI. The CDR3 protein is CASRTGTSGNNEQFF. For the CDR3, the DNA is TGTGCCAGCAGAACCGGGACTAGCGGGAACAATGAGCAGTTCTTC.

This clonotype was counted only a few times. The gene calls are TRBV4-1 and TRBJ2-7; D is possibly TRBD2 (6 bases). Deletions cut 1 base from V and 6 bases from J, with 13 bases between. The germline V gene encodes CDR1 MGHRA and CDR2 YSYEKL. The CDR3 is 14 residues long. CDR3 DNA sequence: TGCGCCAGCAGCCAAGGGGGACTGCCCCCCGAGCAGTACTTC. Amino acid sequence: CASSQGGLPPEQYF.

This clonotype was recorded a few times. The chain is built from TRBV24-1 and TRBJ2-1; no clear D. This CDR3 contains 15 residues. Germline V CDR1 and CDR2: KGHDR, SFDVKD. Trimming stripped 2 bases from V and 2 bases from J, with 9 bases between. CDR3 in amino acids: CATSDSQVPYNEQFF. The CDR3 DNA reads TGTGCCACCAGTGATTCCCAGGTCCCCTACAATGAGCAGTTCTTC.

The chain recombines TRBV10-3 with TRBJ2-6; the D call may be TRBD1 or TRBD2 (5 bases each). V was pared by 2 bases and J by 4 bases, with 12 bases between. This CDR3 region has 16 residues. Germline V CDR1 and CDR2: ENHRY, SYGVKD. The CDR3 loop is CAISEPAGTGANVLTF. In nucleotides, the CDR3 is TGTGCCATCAGTGAGCCGGCAGGGACGGGGGCCAACGTCCTGACTTTC.

This clonotype was counted ten times or more. The chain recombines TRBV20-1 with TRBJ1-1, with TRBD1 matching over 7 bases. The CDR3 has 15 amino acids. After removal of 0 bases from V and 5 bases from J, the junction contained 9 bases not matched to a gene. CDR1 and CDR2 from the germline V gene are DFQATT and SNEGSKA (reference sequence). The CDR3 spells CSARDTRTGGTEAFF. DNA for the CDR3: TGCAGTGCTAGAGACACAAGGACAGGAGGGACTGAAGCTTTCTTT.

The chain combines TRBV9 with TRBJ1-2; D is uncertain. The CDR3 has 14 amino acids. Germline CDR1 reads SGDLS; CDR2 reads YYNGEE. With 4 bases removed from V and 3 bases from J, the gap between germline ends came to 13 bases. The CDR3 protein is CASSPYLGHYGYTF. Written as DNA, the CDR3 is TGTGCCAGCAGCCCGTACCTAGGGCACTATGGCTACACCTTC. The full variable domain, its missing parts supplied by reference TRBV9 and TRBJ1-2, is DSGVTQTPKHLITATGQRVTLRCSPRSGDLSVYWYQQSLDQGLQFLIQYYNGEERAKGNILERFSAQQFPDLHSELNLSSLELGDSALYFCASSPYLGHYGYTFGSGTRLTVV.

The J gene is TRBJ2-3, the V gene TRBV18; D unclear. Trimming stripped 3 bases from V and 0 bases from J, with 10 bases between. This CDR3 has 15 amino acids. Germline assignment: CDR1 KGHSH and CDR2 LQKENI. The CDR3 protein is CASSPNRRSTDTQYF. The CDR3 DNA sequence: TGTGCCAGCTCACCGAATCGACGGAGCACAGATACGCAGTATTTT. Based on the CDR3 plus reference TRBV18 and TRBJ2-3, the full variable domain is NAGVMQNPRHLVRRRGQEARLRCSPMKGHSHVYWYRQLPEEGLKFMVYLQKENIIDESGMPKERFSAEFPKEGPSILRIQQVVRGDSAAYFCASSPNRRSTDTQYFGPGTRLTVL.

This clonotype has a handful of counts. V is TRBV19 and J is TRBJ1-6; 8 bases map to TRBD1. The CDR3 sequence is 15 residues long. The germline V gene has CDR1 LNHDA and CDR2 SQIVND (reference sequence). J was trimmed by 7 bases and V by 4 bases; bases with no gene match: 6. The CDR3 is CASSTTGQGNSPLHF. The CDR3, as DNA: TGTGCCAGTAGTACCACCGGACAGGGAAATTCACCCCTCCACTTT.